This T cell receptor (beta chain) was sequenced in a study of blood T cell repertoires in COVID-19. Study information: Samples taken during acute and convalescent COVID-19 were collected in the United States, Italy and Spain.

Germline CDR1 SEHNR, CDR2 FQNEAQ (reference sequence). This CDR3 spans 13 amino acids. V dropped 1 base and J dropped 7 bases, with 11 bases sitting between them. Sequenced by immunoSEQ multiplex PCR; TCRdb stores in-frame clones only, minus some. The sample records around 430,000 clones, approximately 88% being singletons. V and J are TRBV7-9 and TRBJ2-7; tentative D call: TRBD2 (6 bases). This receptor was obtained from a woman in her forties or fifties with COVID-19, enrolled during active disease. Sequenced: peripheral blood. The CDR3 loop is CASSLVAGGEQYF. The CDR3 DNA reads TGTGCCAGCAGCTTAGTAGCCGGGGGTGAGCAGTACTTC.